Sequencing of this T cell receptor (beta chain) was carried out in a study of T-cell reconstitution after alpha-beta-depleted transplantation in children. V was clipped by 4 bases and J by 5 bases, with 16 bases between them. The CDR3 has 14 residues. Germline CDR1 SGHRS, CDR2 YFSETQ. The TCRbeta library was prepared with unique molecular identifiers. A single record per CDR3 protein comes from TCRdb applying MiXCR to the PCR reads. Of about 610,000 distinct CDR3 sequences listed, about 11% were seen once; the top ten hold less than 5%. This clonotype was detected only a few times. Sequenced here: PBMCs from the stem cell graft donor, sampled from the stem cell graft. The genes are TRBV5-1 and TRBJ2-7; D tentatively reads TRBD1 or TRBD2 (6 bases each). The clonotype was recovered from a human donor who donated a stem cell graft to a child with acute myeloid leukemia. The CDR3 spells CASSPGWGADEQYF. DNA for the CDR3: TGCGCCAGCAGCCCAGGATGGGGGGCGGACGAGCAGTACTTC.